This T cell receptor beta chain was retrieved from a study of cytomegalovirus exposure and HLA in healthy donors. Details on this clone: Its target is not known.

PCR was performed using 60 Vbeta and 13 Jbeta primers. TCRdb keeps only in-frame clones here, not all; method: immunoSEQ multiplex PCR. The sample contains 110,000 or so clones, about 80% of which appear only once. This CDR3 is 14 amino acids long. Unmatched junction bases numbered 11, after V lost 7 bases and J lost 9 bases. CDR1 and CDR2 from the germline V gene are SGHTA and FQGTGA. Regarding the study as a whole: In vitro experiments confirmed that a few CMV-associated chains were specific for CMV antigens. Association of fewer than 20,000 TCR beta sequences with HLA alleles was found at 0.05 false discovery rate in a later analysis.

Sequencing input: PBMCs. The clonotype originates from a man between 45 and 60 years old in good health and CMV-seropositive. The chain combines TRBV7-3 with TRBJ2-1; 8 nucleotides agree with TRBD2. Here the CDR3 DNA reads TGTGCCAGCATGTTGCTAGCGGGCCTCGGTGAGCAGTTCTTC. Encoded protein: CASMLLAGLGEQFF.